This T cell receptor beta chain comes out of a study of tumor and adjacent non-tumor tissue in lung cancer. Overall study results and limits: Normal lung showed higher cumulative top 100 clone frequency than tumor. Tumor TCR diversity, when higher, was linked to shorter survival.

The template was RNA from unsorted bulk tissue. Between August and November 2014, newly diagnosed, chemotherapy-naive lung cancer patients underwent thoracic surgery in China. This clonotype was detected ten times or more. The target antigen is unknown. From germline, CDR1 is SGHAT and CDR2 FQNNGV. Trimming removed 2 bases at V and 8 bases at J, with 15 bases between. The CDR3 has 15 residues. A modified ARM-PCR protocol with three rounds of nested PCR amplified TCRbeta. MiXCR, applied by TCRdb to the multiplex PCR reads, yields one record per CDR3 protein. The sample lists some 120,000 distinct CDR3 sequences, 60% to 70% seen once, with 9.5% to 15% in the top ten.

This receptor was identified in a man aged 25 to 45 with non-small cell lung cancer. Input material: lung tumor tissue. This chain joins TRBV11-2 and TRBJ1-4; D gene unclear. CDR3 sequence: CASSLQEYTGEKLFF. The CDR3 region has the DNA TGTGCCAGCAGCTTACAAGAATACACCGGGGAAAAACTGTTTTTT.